This entry is about one T cell receptor (beta chain). The target of this receptor is not known. Base qualities are not provided; no much larger clone lies one nucleotide away. Receptor amplification or capture employed the immunoSEQ multiplex PCR assay. A mixture of 60 forward primers for TCR Vbeta segments and 13 reverse primers for TCR Jbeta segments was used in the multiplex PCR. The CDR3 region of rearranged TCR beta genes was amplified from genomic DNA by a multiplex PCR assay. The Illumina HiSeq System was used to sequence the amplified TCR beta libraries as 87-base-pair reads. On the study's bioinformatics: A later analysis tallied approximately 87 million unique TCR beta chains across the 600 to 700 repertoires, and some 10 million of those chains were shared by two or more donors. To remove PCR and sequencing errors, raw reads were error-corrected and collapsed into unique sequences using a nearest-neighbor algorithm that merged closely related sequences. V, D and J gene segments were assigned by aligning CDR3 sequences to IMGT reference sequences. Each retained sequence needed at least a six-nucleotide match to both a V gene segment and a J gene segment. Rearrangements were classified as productive when the CDR3 lacked stop codons and remained in frame with V and J, and all other rearrangements were classified as non-productive. CDR3 was defined by IMGT convention, running from the second conserved V-encoded cysteine to the conserved J-encoded phenylalanine. The earlier analysis of about 560 of the donors excluded any sequence lacking an unambiguous match to a single V gene segment. An earlier analysis of about 600 of the donors called V segments functional above 56.7% productive rearrangements and segregating when the between-donor standard deviation exceeded 5%. A statistical classification framework was built for diagnosing cytomegalovirus status from the catalog of TCR beta chain sequences. A later analysis assigned V and J genes by comparing TCR nucleotide sequences with IMGT/GENE-DB human TR gene sequences. The TCRdist pipeline was used in a later analysis to assign CDR3 sequences and most-parsimonious VDJ recombination scenarios. In a later analysis, every TCR beta chain was defined by the combination of its CDR3 amino acid sequence and its V-gene family, and reads without a unique V-gene family were dropped. As a way to deal with suspected cross-contamination and a sequencing artifact, a later analysis dropped 450 to 600 nucleotide sequences that were highly shared and had low generation probability. In a later analysis, a clonal expansion index was calculated for each public chain from normalized within-repertoire ranks of inferred template counts. Generation probabilities in a later analysis came from a VDJ recombination model fitted to out-of-frame rearrangements, and those results were checked against IGoR. In a later analysis, TCR-TCR, TCR-HLA and TCR-CMV co-occurrence was scored with hypergeometric tests, and a repertoire-size bias correction was applied to TCR pairs. A later analysis estimated false discovery rates by permuting HLA or CMV assignments 20 times. In a later analysis, co-occurring TCRs were grouped using DBSCAN, with TCRdist sequence similarity added in when clustering inside HLA-allele-positive subsets. Co-occurrence clustering excluded repertoires with fewer than 30,000 or more than 120,000 public chains, plus five with anomalous nucleotide sharing. The source is immuneACCESS, and TCRdb retained only in-frame sequences with V and J called. Part of the clones is not carried over; for the studies checked, unresolved V genes explain less than half of this, and the remainder is unexplained. V and J calls and clone size are given by that table; D and trimming were obtained from the DNA. For this sample there are around 180,000 clones; about four fifths appear just once. 4.5% to 7.5% of the sample belongs to the ten largest clones.

This specimen comes from a study of cytomegalovirus exposure and HLA in healthy donors (dated by TCRdb to the late 2010s). Background for the entire study: According to an earlier analysis of 587 of the donors, 200 million or so T cells yielded over 100 million unique TCR beta sequences and 250 to 350 Gb of sequence data. About 280 gigabases of sequencing data and 75 million to 85 million unique TCR sequences made up an early release that covered approximately 650 HLA-typed donors. Of the 300 to 500 genotyped donors, 65% to 90% were placed in the genetic ancestry cluster associated with self-reported Caucasian donors. The study aimed to test whether cataloging public T cell receptors could reveal signatures of past pathogen exposure. The study profiled the T cell repertoires of more than 500 subjects by immunosequencing and related them to cytomegalovirus serostatus. Besides the first cohort of approximately 710 subjects, a separate validation cohort made up of some 110 different subjects was used. The study combined high-throughput TCR immunosequencing, statistical association of individual TCRs with disease status, and machine learning to predict cytomegalovirus infection status. A later analysis re-analyzed previously published TCR beta repertoires from approximately 670 donors and added high-resolution HLA genotyping to study TCR occurrence patterns. In the later analysis, no new phenotypic data were used to find candidate immune exposures; instead, reliance was placed on TCR beta sequences and their occurrence across donors. An earlier analysis of roughly 580 of the donors used high-throughput TCR beta sequencing to judge whether each TCR beta V gene segment behaved as functional or pseudogenic. Donor age, sex, ethnicity and CMV serostatus were compiled alongside the repertoire data. In a later genetic analysis, genome-wide SNP genotypes for about 60% of the 666 donors were used, and that subset was treated as a discovery cohort. All discovery cohort repertoires had been generated using a single sequencing platform. HLA typing covered class I and class II loci at four-digit resolution. The number of typed donors differed by locus: about 620-640 for A, B, C, DRB1 and DQB1; 522 for DQA1; around 610 for DPA1; and 450 to 480 for DPB1. About 5 DR-DQ haplotypes were handled as single units for association and clustering, since linkage in the cohort was strong. On average, about 240,000 unique TCR beta nucleotide sequences were sequenced per donor among a few hundred genotyped donors of the cohort, with 15% to 20% of those sequences being non-productive.

Beyond this particular receptor, the publication reports: A later analysis found that most CMV-associated TCR beta chains appeared HLA-restricted, with HLA associations seemingly driven largely by CMV exposure. V-gene and J-gene trimming of TCR beta chains was associated with a missense DCLRE1C variant in a later genetic analysis, and the association was replicated in an independent cohort. Presence/absence analyses assumed roughly uniform sequencing depth across donors, an assumption that may not hold. In this cohort, only TCR beta chains were sequenced, and detectable features were limited by the absence of alpha or paired-chain data. A further reported finding was that TCR beta sequences accurately predicted the HLA-A and HLA-B alleles for most subjects in the first cohort. Linkage disequilibrium might explain the correlated functional status among segregating V segments, but an unknown experimental factor could not be ruled out. In both the original and validation cohorts, the classifier was reported to diagnose cytomegalovirus status with high specificity and sensitivity. The 87-base-pair reads could not distinguish some IMGT-functional V segments, including TRBV6-2 and TRBV6-3, so those segments were excluded. An earlier analysis of approximately 590 of the donors showed that most TCR beta V segments appeared in productive rearrangements either about 87% or about 30% of the time, which broadly matched IMGT annotations. It was suggested by the authors that the approach could potentially be generalized to other disease states and immunological phenotypes. In a later analysis, several top co-occurrence clusters were reported to appear linked to parvovirus B19, influenza, CMV and Epstein-Barr virus. In a later genetic analysis, fewer N-insertions in productive TCRs were reported among donors in an Asian-associated ancestry cluster than the roughly 700-donor mean. Three of the identified cytomegalovirus-associated TCR beta chains were confirmed in vitro to be specific for cytomegalovirus antigens. The sequencing pipeline was judged likely to have produced a cluster of highly shared sequence variants as a technical artifact. In a later analysis, HLA-associated TCR beta chains were found to be more clonally expanded and to have lower generation probabilities than equally common non-associated chains. Assigning TCR associations to individual alleles was difficult when HLA alleles, especially DR and DQ, strongly co-occurred. For the cohort, immune exposure information was limited to CMV serostatus. While some public TCRs were present in many individuals, most TCR sequences turned up only very rarely across donors. The earlier analysis of fewer than 750 of the donors excluded some 16 rarely observed V segments, including chromosome 9 orphons, because counts were too low. In the study, 164 TCR beta chains were listed as associated with cytomegalovirus. A later analysis associated about 18,000 TCR beta sequences with specific HLA alleles at a false discovery rate of 0.05. According to a later analysis, TCR association rates differed among HLA loci, with DRB1 alleles showing the most associated TCRs and HLA-C alleles showing the fewest. Because some donors lacked HLA typing at each locus, the association tests relied only on the typed subset.

V trim: 2 bases; J trim: 6 bases; unmatched bases: 7. Looking up the germline V gene yields CDR1 SGHVS and CDR2 FNYEAQ. Its CDR3 holds 17 amino acids, cysteine through phenylalanine. The kept DNA is CDR3 alone, 51 bases in frame from the first base. In total, 666 healthy bone marrow donors made up the cohort. At the time of sampling, all cohort members were nominally healthy, though unrecorded immune exposures were likely present. The donor tested CMV seropositive, placing the donor among the roughly 300 seropositive members of the cohort. A peripheral blood sample was collected from each donor, and TCR beta sequencing was performed on peripheral blood mononuclear cells. The Qiagen DNeasy Blood Extraction Kit was used to extract genomic DNA from the blood cell samples.

The sample comprised PBMCs. The V and J genes are TRBV7-6 and TRBJ2-3; 14 junctional bases match TRBD2. The clonotype was recovered from a woman aged 25 to 39 in good health and CMV-seropositive. The CDR3 reads as follows: CASSLKGGLAGEDTQYF. The sequenced DNA is TGTGCCAGCAGCTTAAAAGGGGGACTAGCGGGGGAGGATACGCAGTATTTT. Supplemented by the reference TRBV7-6 and TRBJ2-3 proteins around the CDR3, the complete variable domain is GAGVSQSPRYKVTKRGQDVALRCDPISGHVSLYWYRQALGQGPEFLTYFNYEAQQDKSGLPNDRFSAERPEGSISTLTIQRTEQRDSAMYRCASSLKGGLAGEDTQYFGPGTRLTVL.